Below are 27 T cell receptor beta chains sequenced from a single sample in a study of T cell clonality in common variable immunodeficiency. Clones were read by immunoSEQ multiplex PCR, and TCRdb kept only the in-frame ones, dropping some. The sample contains roughly 7,400 clones, none of them singletons. The antigens for these receptors are not known. Study outcomes and limitations: Common variable immunodeficiency TCR beta sequences reportedly had fewer deletions and N-nucleotide insertions.

The sample was peripheral blood mononuclear cells. These receptors originate from a human donor with common variable immunodeficiency.

Remarks on this clone: The read ends 3 residues early relative to the CDR3; the germline J gene fills the gap. The chain employs TRBV7-6 and TRBJ2-1; 10 bases fit TRBD1. This CDR3 region has 18 residues. Germline-derived CDR1 and CDR2 are SGHVS and FNYEAQ. The trim removed 0 bases at V and 1 base at J, leaving 6 bases unmatched. CDR3 sequence reads: CASSLARPGQGSYNEQFF. The CDR3 bases that were read are TGTGCCAGCAGCTTAGCACGCCCGGGACAGGGGTCCTACAATGAG. Looking up the rest from reference TRBV7-6 and TRBJ2-1 gives the full variable domain: GAGVSQSPRYKVTKRGQDVALRCDPISGHVSLYWYRQALGQGPEFLTYFNYEAQQDKSGLPNDRFSAERPEGSISTLTIQRTEQRDSAMYRCASSLARPGQGSYNEQFFGPGTRLTVL.

This clone was seen many times. The read comes to an end 3 residues before the CDR3 does, leaving the germline J gene to fill in the end. The chain combines TRBV29-1 with TRBJ1-1, with D hard to call. The CDR3 covers 12 residues. Germline V CDR1 and CDR2: SQVTM, ANQGSEA. V was cut by 6 bases and J by 5 bases, with 13 bases left in between. CDR3 DNA (partial): TGCAGCGTAGACCCGGAAGGGACTGAA. This gives the protein CSVDPEGTE. The full CDR3 is CSVDPEGTEAFF.

As regards this clone: The read stops 3 residues short of the end of the CDR3; the missing end is completed from the germline J gene. The gene calls are TRBV19 and TRBJ2-2; TRBD2 agrees at 7 bases. V lost 6 bases to trimming and J lost 4 bases; unmatched junction nucleotides: 8. Per the germline V gene, CDR1 is LNHDA and CDR2 is SQIVND (reference sequence). The CDR3 spans 15 residues. CDR3 bases read: TGTGCCAGTAGCCGGGGGGTCGTAGGCACCGGGGAG. It is translated as CASSRGVVGTGE. The CDR3 in full is CASSRGVVGTGELFF.

This clone has only a few counts. The CDR3 is cut off 3 residues early in the read; its end comes from the germline J gene. This chain uses TRBV7-6 with TRBJ1-5; D gene uncertain. The V gene's germline CDR1 is SGHVS and CDR2 FNYEAQ. The CDR3 has 15 residues. The ends were cut back, 2 bases at V and 4 bases at J, with 12 bases in the middle. CDR3 sequence reads: CASSLSPSWNQPQHF. The CDR3 DNA, read in part, is TGTGCCAGCAGCTTAAGCCCCTCATGGAATCAGCCC.

This clone was recorded at least ten times. Read data end 3 residues before the CDR3 end; the end is taken from the germline J gene. The chain employs TRBV7-3 and TRBJ2-2; D uncertain. Germline CDR1 and CDR2: SGHTA and FQGTGA. V was clipped by 2 bases and J by 2 bases, with 6 bases between them. CDR3 length: 14 residues. Incomplete CDR3 DNA: TGTGCCAGCAGCTTAGATAGTAACACCGGGGAG. Translated: CASSLDSNTGE. The CDR3 reads in full as CASSLDSNTGELFF.

Ten or more counts support this clone. The CDR3 end lies 3 residues beyond the end of the read and is filled in from the germline J gene. The gene calls are TRBV4-1 and TRBJ2-5, with 8 positions matching TRBD2. Unmatched junction bases numbered 9, after V lost 4 bases and J lost 5 bases. Germline-derived CDR1 and CDR2 are MGHRA and YSYEKL. The CDR3 is 15 amino acids. CDR3 bases read: TGCGCCAGCAGCCCAGGGGCGGGGGGATTGGAGACC. Translated, it gives CASSPGAGGLET. The full CDR3 reads CASSPGAGGLETQYF.

Details on this clone: The CDR3 goes on 3 residues after the read ends, and that part is filled in from the germline J gene. This chain connects TRBV19 to TRBJ1-2; D call uncertain. The CDR3 extends over 16 amino acids. From germline, CDR1 is LNHDA and CDR2 SQIVND (reference sequence). Trimming pared 4 bases from V and 4 bases from J, leaving 19 bases between. The CDR3 bases that were read are TGTGCCAGTAGTAGTCTGGAGGGCCGCCAGCTCTATGGC. It encodes CASSSLEGRQLYG. The CDR3 in full is CASSSLEGRQLYGYTF.

There are a few counts of this clone. The read ends 3 residues early relative to the CDR3; the germline J gene fills the gap. The chain couples TRBV30 to TRBJ1-4; a possible D gene is TRBD1 (6 bases). This CDR3 contains 12 residues. Trimming stripped 5 bases from V and 6 bases from J, with 10 bases between. Looked up from germline, CDR1 is GTSNPN and CDR2 is SVGIG (reference sequence). The CDR3 loop is CAWQGTDEKLFF. CDR3 DNA, as far as it was read: TGTGCCTGGCAGGGGACGGATGAAAAA. Complete variable domain (other parts from reference TRBV30 and TRBJ1-4): SQTIHQWPATLVQPVGSPLSLECTVEGTSNPNLYWYRQAAGRGLQLLFYSVGIGQISSEVPQNLSASRPQDRQFILSSKKLLLSDSGFYLCAWQGTDEKLFFGSGTQLSVL.

This clone was observed many times. The read ends 3 residues early relative to the CDR3; the germline J gene fills the gap. The chain uses TRBV12-5 and TRBJ2-1, with 13 bases that match TRBD2. The CDR3 length is 15 residues. J lost 8 bases, V lost 2 bases, and 3 bases had no gene match. Germline CDR1 reads LGHNT; CDR2 reads FRNRAP. The CDR3: CASGLTSGRADEQFF. CDR3 DNA, as far as it was read: TGTGCTAGTGGTTTGACTAGCGGGAGGGCCGATGAG.

This clone is categorized as medium-sized. The CDR3 is cut off 3 residues early in the read; its end comes from the germline J gene. The V and J genes are TRBV20-1 and TRBJ2-5; D not certain. The CDR3 loop spans 11 amino acids. The germline V and J ends were trimmed by 6 bases and 2 bases, with 7 bases remaining between them. Looked up from germline, CDR1 is DFQATT and CDR2 is SNEGSKA (reference sequence). Here the CDR3 reads CSAAVQETQYF. CDR3 bases read: TGCAGTGCGGCGGTACAAGAGACC.

This clone was picked up a small number of times. Sequencing ends 3 residues short of the CDR3 end; the germline J gene provides the rest. The V gene is TRBV7-9, the J gene TRBJ2-3; D gene unclear. This CDR3 contains 12 residues. V was pared by 10 bases and J by 3 bases, with 11 bases between. CDR1 SEHNR and CDR2 FQNEAQ come from the germline V gene (reference sequence). The sequenced CDR3 bases are TGTGCCACCGTTCGGGTAACAGATACG. Translation: CATVRVTDT. The entire CDR3 reads CATVRVTDTQYF.

This clone occurred many times. The CDR3 end falls 3 residues outside the read, so it is completed with the germline J gene. The chain recombines TRBV5-1 with TRBJ2-3, with TRBD2 matching over 8 bases. V shed 4 bases and J 2 bases; nucleotides not matched to a gene: 12. CDR3 size: 17 residues. Germline loops: CDR1 SGHRS, CDR2 YFSETQ. The CDR3 DNA, read in part, is TGCGCCAGCAGCATTGGAGCGGGAGTCCAAATCACAGATACG. This encodes CASSIGAGVQITDT. The CDR3 in its entirety is CASSIGAGVQITDTQYF.

Points on this clone: The sequence runs out 3 residues before the end of the CDR3; the remainder is reconstructed from the germline J gene. This chain links TRBV19 with TRBJ2-3; 9 nucleotides line up with TRBD2. Germline CDR1 reads LNHDA; CDR2 reads SQIVND (reference sequence). V shed 5 bases, J shed 1 base, and the junction held 4 bases outside the gene matches. The CDR3 is 15 amino acids. The sequenced CDR3 bases are TGTGCCAGTAGTCCTAGCGGGATCCGCACAGATACG. It translates to CASSPSGIRTDT. The CDR3, in full, reads CASSPSGIRTDTQYF.

This clone has at least ten counts. The read ends 3 residues early relative to the CDR3; the germline J gene fills the gap. The genes are TRBV5-4 and TRBJ2-3; 11 positions agree with TRBD1. This CDR3 region has 15 residues. After removal of 4 bases from V and 4 bases from J, the junction contained 5 bases not matched to a gene. Germline V gives CDR1 SGHNT, CDR2 YYREEE (reference sequence). The CDR3 bases that were read are TGTGCCAGCAGCCCACCGGGACAGGGGGCAGATACG. The encoded protein is CASSPPGQGADT. In full, the CDR3 reads CASSPPGQGADTQYF.

This clone was counted a few times. The read terminates 3 residues ahead of where the CDR3 ends, so the germline J gene completes it. V is TRBV10-2 and J is TRBJ2-7; weak D call: TRBD1 (5 bases). The V end was cut by 7 bases, the J end by 5 bases, with 9 bases between. The CDR3 is 11 amino acids. Germline V gene lookup returns CDR1 WSHSY and CDR2 SAAADI. CDR3 DNA, as far as it was read: TGCGCCAGCAACCAGGGCCACGAG. Translating it yields CASNQGHE. The complete CDR3 protein is CASNQGHEQYF.

Only a few counts were recorded for this clone. The read gets to within 3 residues of the CDR3 end, and the germline J gene fills in the rest. The J gene is TRBJ2-7, the V gene TRBV18, with 10 bases fitting TRBD2. The CDR3 length is 19 residues. V was clipped by 3 bases and J by 6 bases; unmatched bases: 20. The germline V gene encodes CDR1 KGHSH and CDR2 LQKENI. CDR3 sequence reads: CASSPHPPSGSDFLGEQYF. The DNA read from the CDR3 is TGTGCCAGCTCACCTCACCCCCCTAGCGGGAGTGACTTCCTTGGCGAG.

By proportion, this clone is medium-sized (0.01 to 0.1%). The read falls 3 residues short of the CDR3 end, and the missing part is taken from the germline J gene. V gene TRBV7-9 combines with J gene TRBJ2-7; TRBD2 matches at 8 bases. This CDR3 contains 15 residues. CDR1 is SEHNR and CDR2 is FQNEAQ in the germline V gene (reference sequence). Unmatched junction bases numbered 5, after V lost 4 bases and J lost 0 bases. The part of the CDR3 DNA that was read is TGTGCCAGCAGCTCAAGACTAGCGTACTCCTACGAG. Protein product: CASSSRLAYSYE. The entire CDR3 reads CASSSRLAYSYEQYF.

Worth noting for this clone: The read stops 3 residues short of the end of the CDR3; the missing end is completed from the germline J gene. The chain joins TRBV18 to TRBJ1-1, with 7 bases aligning to TRBD1. V trimming: 8 bases; J trimming: 1 base; junction bases outside the gene matches: 13. CDR1 and CDR2 from the germline V gene are KGHSH and LQKENI. This CDR3 spans 16 amino acids. The sequenced CDR3 bases are TGTGCCAGCGTCAAAACGGCGGCAGGGGGGAACACTGAA. Amino acid sequence: CASVKTAAGGNTE. The full CDR3 protein is CASVKTAAGGNTEAFF.

This clone is deemed medium-sized. The CDR3 extends 3 residues past the end of the read, so its final part is completed from the germline J gene. The V call is TRBV5-1, the J call TRBJ1-1, with D perhaps TRBD1 (6 bases). The CDR3 loop spans 13 amino acids. V was shortened by 3 bases and J by 4 bases, with 10 bases between the two germline ends. Looked up from germline, CDR1 is SGHRS and CDR2 is YFSETQ. Incomplete CDR3 DNA: TGCGCCAGCAGCTCCAGGGGTTTCACTGAA. It codes for CASSSRGFTE. The whole CDR3 sequence reads CASSSRGFTEAFF.

This clone came up many times. The read halts 3 residues ahead of the CDR3 end, with the missing end drawn from the germline J gene. The V gene is TRBV7-8, the J gene TRBJ2-7, with 7 bases that match TRBD1. This CDR3 is 16 amino acids long. The junction had 12 bases not matched to a gene; V was cut back by 1 base and J by 6 bases. Germline V lookup: CDR1 SGHVS, CDR2 FQNEAQ. The CDR3 spells CASSLGQGSLYSEQYF. CDR3 DNA, as far as it was read: TGTGCCAGCAGCTTAGGACAGGGATCCCTCTATTCCGAG. The variable domain in full, with the rest retrieved from reference TRBV7-8 and TRBJ2-7, is GAGVSQSPRYKVAKRGQDVALRCDPISGHVSLFWYQQALGQGPEFLTYFQNEAQLDKSGLPSDRFFAERPEGSVSTLKIQRTQQEDSAVYLCASSLGQGSLYSEQYFGPGTRLTVT.

Turning to this clone: The CDR3 end falls 3 residues outside the read, so it is completed with the germline J gene. The rearrangement uses TRBV7-6 and TRBJ2-7; a possible D gene is TRBD1 (7 bases). From germline, CDR1 is SGHVS and CDR2 FNYEAQ. The CDR3 runs to 15 residues. V gave up 4 bases and J gave up 5 bases, with 18 bases separating them. CDR3 loop: CASSSRQGLQNEQYF. CDR3 DNA (partial): TGTGCCAGCAGCTCTCGACAGGGACTTCAGAACGAG.

This clone was counted ten times or more. The CDR3 DNA, read in part, is TGCAGTGCTAGTGACGAAGGAGGGGGATACGAG. It translates to CSASDEGGGYE. The entire CDR3 sequence reads CSASDEGGGYEQYF. The chain joins TRBV20-1 to TRBJ2-7; D is possibly TRBD1 or TRBD2 (6 bases each). The missing CDR3 end, 3 residues past where the read stops, is filled in from the germline J gene. The V end lost 3 bases, the J end lost 4 bases, and 16 bases lay between the germline ends. This CDR3 region has 14 residues. Germline V CDR1 and CDR2: DFQATT, SNEGSKA (reference sequence).

Relative to its sample, this clone is medium-sized (0.01 to 0.1%). Read data end 3 residues before the CDR3 end; the end is taken from the germline J gene. The chain couples TRBV5-6 to TRBJ2-2, with a possible D match to TRBD2 (6 bases). Trimming removed 4 bases from V and 3 bases from J, with 13 bases in between. This CDR3 is 15 amino acids long. In germline, CDR1 is SGHDT, CDR2 YYEEEE. The covered CDR3 bases are TGTGCCAGCAGCCCAGGACTAACCCACACCGGGGAG. Protein: CASSPGLTHTGE. The whole CDR3 region reads CASSPGLTHTGELFF.

By share of the sample, this clone is medium-sized. The CDR3 extends 3 residues past the end of the read, so its final part is completed from the germline J gene. The chain joins TRBV7-3 to TRBJ2-3, with D maybe TRBD1 (6 bases). Per germline, CDR1 SGHTA and CDR2 FQGTGA. The V gene lost 4 bases and the J gene lost 0 bases, with 11 bases spanning the gap. CDR3 length equals 15 residues. The sequenced CDR3 bases are TGTGCCAGCAGCTCCCAGGGGCGGAGCACAGATACG. As protein: CASSSQGRSTDT. The CDR3 in its entirety is CASSSQGRSTDTQYF.

A few counts support this clone. The DNA ends 3 residues before the CDR3 does, and the rest of the CDR3 is filled in from the germline J gene. The J gene is TRBJ1-5, the V gene TRBV19; 8 bases are a match to TRBD1. The CDR3 is made up of 17 amino acids. Germline loops: CDR1 LNHDA, CDR2 SQIVND (reference sequence). After removal of 5 bases from V and 1 base from J, the junction contained 10 bases not matched to a gene. The sequenced part of the CDR3 DNA is TGTGCCAGTAGTCCCCGAGGACAGGGTGAAAGCAATCAGCCC. This gives the protein CASSPRGQGESNQP. The whole CDR3 is CASSPRGQGESNQPQHF.

Concerning this clone: The CDR3 is cut off 3 residues early in the read; its end comes from the germline J gene. J is TRBJ2-3 and V is TRBV19; 12 bases map to TRBD2. Germline loops: CDR1 LNHDA, CDR2 SQIVND (reference sequence). This CDR3 has 14 amino acids. With 4 bases clipped from V and 7 bases from J, the junction kept 3 bases outside the gene matches. Partial CDR3 DNA: TGTGCCAGTAGTACTAGCGGGAGGGCGTATACG. Protein product: CASSTSGRAYT. The complete CDR3 reads CASSTSGRAYTQYF.

As regards this clone: The CDR3 end is not reached by the read, which stops 3 residues before it; the germline J gene fills it in. This chain uses TRBV18 with TRBJ1-4; 9 bases map to TRBD1. This CDR3 comprises 15 residues. Trimming removed 5 bases from V and 8 bases from J; junction bases left unmatched: 9. The germline gives CDR1 KGHSH, CDR2 LQKENI. Partial CDR3 DNA: TGTGCCAGCTCATCTACAGGGGGCATAGACGAAAAA. Translated, it gives CASSSTGGIDEK. The complete CDR3 protein is CASSSTGGIDEKLFF.